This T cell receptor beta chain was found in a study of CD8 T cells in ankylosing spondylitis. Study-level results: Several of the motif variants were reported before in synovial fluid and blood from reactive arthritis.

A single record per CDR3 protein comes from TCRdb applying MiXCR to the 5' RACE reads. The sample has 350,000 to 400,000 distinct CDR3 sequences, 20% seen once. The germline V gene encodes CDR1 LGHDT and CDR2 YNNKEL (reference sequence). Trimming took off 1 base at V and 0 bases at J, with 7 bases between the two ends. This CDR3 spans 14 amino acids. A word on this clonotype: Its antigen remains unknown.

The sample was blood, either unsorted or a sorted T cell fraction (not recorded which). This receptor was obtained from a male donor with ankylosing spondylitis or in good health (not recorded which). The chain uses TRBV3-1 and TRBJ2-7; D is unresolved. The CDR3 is CASSQAWGSYEQYF. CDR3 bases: TGTGCCAGCAGCCAAGCGTGGGGCTCCTACGAGCAGTACTTC.